A single sample gave rise to the 21 T cell receptor beta chains below, sequenced in a study of OX40 agonist ivuxolimab in advanced cancers. Using immunoSEQ multiplex PCR, the repertoire was profiled, and TCRdb retains in-frame clones only, with some absent. The table has 70,000 to 75,000 clones, 82% seen once. This material consisted of CD4+ or CD8+ T cells sorted from blood, taken in a trial of the OX40 agonist ivuxolimab. Receptors were obtained from an adult with an advanced solid tumor such as melanoma, head and neck, liver or kidney cancer.

V and J are TRBV15 and TRBJ2-5, with D maybe TRBD2 (5 bases). The CDR3 has 17 amino acids. CDR1 is LNHNV and CDR2 is YYDKDF in the germline V gene (reference sequence). V lost 6 bases and J 2 bases, leaving 22 bases between the germline ends. The CDR3 DNA reads as TGTGCCACCAGGCCGAGGGTCACGGGGTTCAATCAAGAGACCCAGTACTTC. Translated: CATRPRVTGFNQETQYF.

The chain carries TRBV6-6 and TRBJ2-5; D not resolved. The DNA end is a closer match to TRBJ2-7, so the J assignment may be wrong. Per the germline V gene, CDR1 is MNHNY and CDR2 is SVGAGI (reference sequence). The CDR3 is 14 residues long. The CDR3 DNA reads as TGTGCCAGCAGTTACTCGGGCAGTACCTACGAGCAGTACTTC. The encoded protein is CASSYSGSTYEQYF.

The rearrangement joins TRBV18 to TRBJ1-5; no definite D call. Germline V lookup: CDR1 KGHSH, CDR2 LQKENI. This CDR3 spans 15 amino acids. Trimming removed 1 base at V and 3 bases at J, with 10 bases between. DNA for the CDR3: TGTGCCAGCTCACCACAATCTGGACCCAATCAGCCCCAGCATTTT. It codes for CASSPQSGPNQPQHF.

This clone has only one observation. The chain recombines TRBV5-1 with TRBJ2-2; D is possibly TRBD1 or TRBD2 (5 bases each). Germline V gives CDR1 SGHRS, CDR2 YFSETQ. This CDR3 has 13 amino acids. V lost 5 bases and J 7 bases, leaving 12 bases between the germline ends. The CDR3 DNA follows: TGCGCCAGCAGAGGCGAGGGGAGCGGGGAGCTGTTTTTT. Protein sequence: CASRGEGSGELFF.

Here the CDR3 DNA reads TGTGCCACCAGCAGAGAGTCCGGCGCAGGGGCTGCGGGACTAGCCGGCACAGATACGCAGTATTTT. Its translation is CATSRESGAGAAGLAGTDTQYF. This chain connects TRBV15 to TRBJ2-3; 9 positions agree with TRBD2. CDR1 and CDR2 from the germline V gene are LNHNV and YYDKDF (reference sequence). The CDR3 runs 22 residues. Trimming removed 0 bases from V and 1 base from J; junction bases left unmatched: 20. Using reference TRBV15 and TRBJ2-3 for the parts outside the CDR3, the full variable domain is DAMVIQNPRYQVTQFGKPVTLSCSQTLNHNVMYWYQQKSSQAPKLLFHYYDKDFNNEADTPDNFQSRRPNTSFCFLDIRSPGLGDTAMYLCATSRESGAGAAGLAGTDTQYFGPGTRLTVL.

The rearrangement joins TRBV7-2 to TRBJ2-5; no firm D call. The CDR3 spans 12 residues. Deletions cut 1 base from V and 4 bases from J, with 4 bases between. Germline assignment: CDR1 SGHTA and CDR2 FQGNSA. CDR3 residues: CASSLVIETQYF. The CDR3 region has the DNA TGTGCCAGCAGCTTAGTAATAGAGACCCAGTACTTC.

The chain uses TRBV10-3 and TRBJ1-2, with 7 bases lining up with TRBD1. This CDR3 spans 14 amino acids. Germline CDR1 and CDR2: ENHRY and SYGVKD. V trimming: 8 bases; J trimming: 4 bases; junction bases outside the gene matches: 10. CDR3 amino acids: CAIGQATELYGYTF. CDR3 nucleotide sequence: TGTGCCATCGGACAGGCCACAGAGCTCTATGGCTACACCTTC.

This chain links TRBV5-1 with TRBJ1-1; a weak D match, TRBD1 (5 bases). The CDR3 consists of 15 residues. Germline V gives CDR1 SGHRS, CDR2 YFSETQ. Trimming pared 2 bases from V and 5 bases from J, leaving 16 bases between. CDR3 DNA sequence: TGCGCCAGCAGCTTAGGGAGCAGTCAGGGAACTGAAGCTTTCTTT. This encodes CASSLGSSQGTEAFF.

The chain joins TRBV6-6 to TRBJ2-1, with 7 bases aligning to TRBD1. CDR1 and CDR2 (germline): MNHNY, SVGAGI (reference sequence). Losses at the gene ends were 1 base for V and 13 bases for J; bases not matched to a gene: 7. The CDR3 sequence is 13 residues long. The CDR3 sequence: CASSYLPGTAQFF. CDR3 DNA sequence: TGTGCCAGCAGTTACTTACCCGGGACAGCCCAGTTCTTC.

The chain is built from TRBV5-4 and TRBJ1-6; 10 bases align to TRBD1. V shed 4 bases, J shed 9 bases, and the junction held 7 bases outside the gene matches. This CDR3 has 15 amino acids. Germline lookup yields CDR1 SGHNT and CDR2 YYREEE (reference sequence). Written as DNA, the CDR3 is TGTGCCAGCAGCCTCCGGGACAGGGGTCCTTCACCCCTCCACTTT. It specifies CASSLRDRGPSPLHF.

This clone is a singleton in its sample. The chain joins TRBV4-3 to TRBJ2-5; weak D call: TRBD2 (5 bases). Germline CDR1 LGHNA, CDR2 YSLEER. The CDR3 loop spans 16 amino acids. Between the trimmed V and J ends, which lost 3 bases and 5 bases, there was a span of 19 bases. The CDR3 here is CASSQGYTSGWETQYF. The CDR3 region has the DNA TGCGCCAGCAGCCAGGGCTATACTAGTGGTTGGGAGACCCAGTACTTC.

J is TRBJ2-6 and V is TRBV7-2, with 9 bases matching TRBD2. The CDR3 totals 18 residues. Germline CDR1 and CDR2: SGHTA and FQGNSA. Trimming at V came to 3 bases and at J to 0 bases, leaving 6 bases not matched to a gene. The CDR3 sequence: CASSLFEREVSGANVLTF. The DNA for the CDR3 is TGTGCCAGCAGCTTGTTCGAGCGGGAGGTCTCTGGGGCCAACGTCCTGACTTTC.

This clone appeared a few times. The CDR3 DNA follows: TGCGCCAGCAGCCTCGTCCCGACAGGGGGTAACAATGAGCAGTTCTTC. Its translation: CASSLVPTGGNNEQFF. V and J are TRBV4-1 and TRBJ2-1; TRBD1 agrees at 9 bases. Germline CDR1 is MGHRA and CDR2 is YSYEKL. The CDR3 has 16 amino acids. Trimming removed 4 bases from V and 5 bases from J; junction bases left unmatched: 9.

The V call is TRBV28, the J call TRBJ1-5; D is unclear. The CDR3 consists of 16 residues. Germline V CDR1 and CDR2: MDHEN, SYDVKM. The V end was cut by 6 bases, the J end by 4 bases, with 19 bases between. The CDR3 here is CASSPTRRVPNQPQHF. The CDR3 DNA reads TGTGCCAGCAGCCCAACCAGACGGGTTCCGAATCAGCCCCAGCATTTT.

Only a few counts were recorded for this clone. This sequence joins TRBV18 and TRBJ2-5; 12 bases line up with TRBD2. V shed 3 bases, J shed 4 bases, and the junction held 0 bases outside the gene matches. Germline CDR1 KGHSH, CDR2 LQKENI. The CDR3 extends over 14 amino acids. The CDR3 nucleotides are TGTGCCAGCTCACCGGGACTAGCGGGAGAGACCCAGTACTTC. Protein product: CASSPGLAGETQYF.

The chain uses TRBV19 and TRBJ1-1; TRBD1 aligns across 7 bases. V was pared by 7 bases and J by 4 bases, with 6 bases of the junction left unmatched. The CDR3 sequence is 13 residues long. CDR1 is LNHDA, CDR2 SQIVND, per germline (reference sequence). The CDR3: CASMQGTATEAFF. CDR3 in DNA: TGTGCCAGTATGCAAGGGACAGCCACTGAAGCTTTCTTT. The full variable domain, its missing parts supplied by reference TRBV19 and TRBJ1-1, is DGGITQSPKYLFRKEGQNVTLSCEQNLNHDAMYWYRQDPGQGLRLIYYSQIVNDFQKGDIAEGYSVSREKKESFPLTVTSAQKNPTAFYLCASMQGTATEAFFGQGTRLTVV.

The CDR3, as DNA: TGTGCCAGCAGTTTCCATGGGGCTAGCACAGATACGCAGTATTTT. It specifies CASSFHGASTDTQYF. This chain links TRBV28 with TRBJ2-3; a weak D match, TRBD1 (5 bases). Germline values: CDR1 MDHEN, CDR2 SYDVKM. The CDR3 consists of 15 residues. Trimming removed 3 bases at V and 0 bases at J, with 10 bases between.

The rearrangement uses TRBV6-5 and TRBJ2-5; TRBD1 is a possible D gene (8 bases). This CDR3 region has 14 residues. The V and J ends lost 8 bases and 1 base respectively, with 14 bases between them. Looked up from germline, CDR1 is MNHEY and CDR2 is SVGAGI. CDR3 amino acids: CASSTGGAQETQYF. CDR3 coding DNA: TGTGCCAGCTCTACAGGGGGGGCCCAAGAGACCCAGTACTTC.

The chain is built from TRBV18 and TRBJ1-5; no firm D call. V lost 6 bases to trimming and J lost 0 bases, with 6 bases between them. The CDR3 is made up of 13 amino acids. CDR1 is KGHSH, CDR2 LQKENI, per germline. In nucleotides, the CDR3 is TGTGCCAGCTCCAAGGATAGCAATCAGCCCCAGCATTTT. Protein product: CASSKDSNQPQHF. Complete variable domain (other parts from reference TRBV18 and TRBJ1-5): NAGVMQNPRHLVRRRGQEARLRCSPMKGHSHVYWYRQLPEEGLKFMVYLQKENIIDESGMPKERFSAEFPKEGPSILRIQQVVRGDSAAYFCASSKDSNQPQHFGDGTRLSIL.

The J gene is TRBJ2-4, the V gene TRBV7-2; D unclear. The CDR3 runs to 18 residues. The germline V gene encodes CDR1 SGHTA and CDR2 FQGNSA. V lost 5 bases to trimming and J lost 7 bases, with 27 bases between them. In DNA, the CDR3 is TGTGCCAGCAGCCACTCAGCCCTTCAATTGGGGTCTAATAACATTCAGTACTTC. It specifies CASSHSALQLGSNNIQYF.

J is TRBJ2-7 and V is TRBV12-2; the table's D call of TRBD1 was not tested on the DNA. TRBV12-2 is a known pseudogene. The CDR3 is 16 amino acids. The CDR3 reads CASRSWPLDRDKGQYF. As DNA, the CDR3 is TGTGCAAGTCGCTCCTGGCCGTTGGACAGGGACAAAGGGCAGTACTTC.